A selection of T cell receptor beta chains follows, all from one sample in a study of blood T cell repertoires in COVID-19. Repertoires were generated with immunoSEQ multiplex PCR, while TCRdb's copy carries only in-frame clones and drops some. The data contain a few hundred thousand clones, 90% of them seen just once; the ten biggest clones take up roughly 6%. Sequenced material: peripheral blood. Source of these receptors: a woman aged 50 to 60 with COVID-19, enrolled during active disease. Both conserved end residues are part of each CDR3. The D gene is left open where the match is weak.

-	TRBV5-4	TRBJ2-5	CASSLAGGLKTQYF	TGTGCCAGCAGCTTGGCGGGGGGCCTAAAGACCCAGTACTTC
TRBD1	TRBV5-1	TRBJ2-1	CASSSRDRGHNEQFF	TGCGCCAGCAGCAGTCGGGACAGGGGGCACAATGAGCAGTTCTTC
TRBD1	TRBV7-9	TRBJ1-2	CASSLLPLGQGPNYGYTF	TGTGCCAGCAGCTTACTCCCCCTGGGACAGGGGCCTAACTATGGCTACACCTTC
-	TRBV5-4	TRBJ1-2	CASSLAGENYGYTF	TGTGCCAGCAGCTTGGCAGGCGAGAACTATGGCTACACCTTC
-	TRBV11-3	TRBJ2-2	CASSPRQESGELFF	TGTGCCAGCAGCCCCCGACAGGAAAGCGGGGAGCTGTTTTTT
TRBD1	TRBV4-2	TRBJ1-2	CASSQAGTGVDYGYTF	TGTGCCAGCAGCCAAGCGGGGACAGGGGTGGACTATGGCTACACCTTC
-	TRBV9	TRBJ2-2	CASSVGLNTGELFF	TGTGCCAGCAGCGTAGGCCTAAACACCGGGGAGCTGTTTTTT
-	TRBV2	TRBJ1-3	CASSSQGAGNTIYF	TGTGCCAGCAGTTCACAGGGAGCAGGAAACACCATATATTTT
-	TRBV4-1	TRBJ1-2	CASSQARGGYTF	TGCGCCAGCAGCCAAGCGAGGGGGGGCTACACCTTC
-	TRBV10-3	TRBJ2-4	CAISDRSGFGNIQYF	TGTGCCATCAGTGATAGGTCAGGGTTCGGAAACATTCAGTACTTC
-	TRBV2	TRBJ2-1	CASSDVRGSSYNEQFF	TGTGCCAGCAGCGACGTTAGGGGGAGCTCCTACAATGAGCAGTTCTTC